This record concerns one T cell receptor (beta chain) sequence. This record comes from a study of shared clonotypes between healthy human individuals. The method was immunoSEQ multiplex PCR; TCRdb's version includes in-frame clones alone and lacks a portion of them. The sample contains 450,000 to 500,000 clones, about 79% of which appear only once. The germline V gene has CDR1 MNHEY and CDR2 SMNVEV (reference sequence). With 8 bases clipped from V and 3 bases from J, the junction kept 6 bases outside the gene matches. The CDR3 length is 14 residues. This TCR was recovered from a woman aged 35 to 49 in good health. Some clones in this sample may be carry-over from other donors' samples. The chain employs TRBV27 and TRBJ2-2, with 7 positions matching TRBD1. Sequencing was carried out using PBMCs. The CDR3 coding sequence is TGTGCCAGCGGACGGGACAGCCACACCGGGGAGCTGTTTTTT. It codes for CASGRDSHTGELFF.